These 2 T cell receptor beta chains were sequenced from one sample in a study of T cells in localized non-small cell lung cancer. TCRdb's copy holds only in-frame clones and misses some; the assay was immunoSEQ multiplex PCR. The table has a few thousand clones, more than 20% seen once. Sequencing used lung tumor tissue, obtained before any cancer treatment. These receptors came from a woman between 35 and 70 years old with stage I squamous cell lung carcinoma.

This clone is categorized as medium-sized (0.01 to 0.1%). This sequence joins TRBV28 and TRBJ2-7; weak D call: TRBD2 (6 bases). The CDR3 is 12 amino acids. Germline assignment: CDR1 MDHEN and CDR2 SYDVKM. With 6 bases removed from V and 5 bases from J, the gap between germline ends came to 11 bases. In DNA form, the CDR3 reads TGTGCCAGCAGCCCGGGAGTCAACGAGCAGTACTTC. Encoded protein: CASSPGVNEQYF.

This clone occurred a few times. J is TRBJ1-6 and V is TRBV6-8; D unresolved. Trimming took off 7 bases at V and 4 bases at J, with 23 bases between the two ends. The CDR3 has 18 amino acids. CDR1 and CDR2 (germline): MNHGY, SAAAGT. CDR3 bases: TGTGCCAGCAAAGACCCCGCAGCGGATACCCTGTATAATTCACCCCTCCACTTT. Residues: CASKDPAADTLYNSPLHF.